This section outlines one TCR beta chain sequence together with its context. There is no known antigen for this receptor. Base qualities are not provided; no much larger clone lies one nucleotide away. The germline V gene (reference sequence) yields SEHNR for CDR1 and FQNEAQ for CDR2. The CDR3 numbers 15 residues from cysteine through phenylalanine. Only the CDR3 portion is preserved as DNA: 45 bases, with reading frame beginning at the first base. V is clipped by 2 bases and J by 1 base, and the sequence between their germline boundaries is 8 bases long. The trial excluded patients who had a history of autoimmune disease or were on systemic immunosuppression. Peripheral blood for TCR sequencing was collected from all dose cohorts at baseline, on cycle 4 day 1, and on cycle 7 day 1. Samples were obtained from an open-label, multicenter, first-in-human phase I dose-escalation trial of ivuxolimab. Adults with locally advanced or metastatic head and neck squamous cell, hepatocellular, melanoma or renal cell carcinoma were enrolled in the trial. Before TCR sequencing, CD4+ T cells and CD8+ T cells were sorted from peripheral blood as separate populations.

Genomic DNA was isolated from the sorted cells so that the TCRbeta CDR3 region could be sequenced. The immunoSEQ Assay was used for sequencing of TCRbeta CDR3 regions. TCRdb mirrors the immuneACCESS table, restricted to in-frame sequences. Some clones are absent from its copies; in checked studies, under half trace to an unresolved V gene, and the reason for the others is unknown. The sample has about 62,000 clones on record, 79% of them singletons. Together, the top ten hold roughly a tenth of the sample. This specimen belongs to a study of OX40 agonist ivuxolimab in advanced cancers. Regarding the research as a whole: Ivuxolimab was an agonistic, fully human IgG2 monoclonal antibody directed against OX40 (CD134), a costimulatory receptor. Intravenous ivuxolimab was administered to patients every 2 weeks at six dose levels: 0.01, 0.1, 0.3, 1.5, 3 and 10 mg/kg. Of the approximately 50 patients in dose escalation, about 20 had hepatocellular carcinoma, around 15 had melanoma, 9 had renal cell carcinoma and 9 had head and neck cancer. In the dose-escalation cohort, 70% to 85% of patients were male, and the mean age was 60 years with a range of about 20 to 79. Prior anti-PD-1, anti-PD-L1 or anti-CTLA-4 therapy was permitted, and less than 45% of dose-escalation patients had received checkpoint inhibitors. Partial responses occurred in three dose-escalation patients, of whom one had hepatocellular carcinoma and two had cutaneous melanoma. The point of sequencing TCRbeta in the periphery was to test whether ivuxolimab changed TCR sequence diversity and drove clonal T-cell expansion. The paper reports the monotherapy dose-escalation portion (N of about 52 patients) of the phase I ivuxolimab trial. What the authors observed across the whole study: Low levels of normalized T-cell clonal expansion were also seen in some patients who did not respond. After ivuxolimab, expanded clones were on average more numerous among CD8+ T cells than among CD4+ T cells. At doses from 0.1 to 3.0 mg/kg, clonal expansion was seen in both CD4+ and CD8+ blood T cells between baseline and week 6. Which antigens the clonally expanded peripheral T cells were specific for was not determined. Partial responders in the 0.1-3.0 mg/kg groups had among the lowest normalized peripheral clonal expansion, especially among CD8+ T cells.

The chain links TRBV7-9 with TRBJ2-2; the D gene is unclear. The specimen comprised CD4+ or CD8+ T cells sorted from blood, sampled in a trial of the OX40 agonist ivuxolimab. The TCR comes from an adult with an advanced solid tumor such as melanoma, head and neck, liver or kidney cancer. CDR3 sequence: CASSLPTQNTGELFF. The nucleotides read TGTGCCAGCAGCTTACCGACACAGAACACCGGGGAGCTGTTTTTT.